This T cell receptor beta chain comes out of a study of T cells in Graves' hyperthyroidism and ophthalmopathy. TCR beta CDR3 regions were amplified from RNA transcripts. A first-round RT-PCR of the TCR CDR3 used the HTBI primer set. TCRdb independently ran MiXCR on the multiplex PCR reads; one entry per CDR3 protein. The table includes around 440,000 distinct CDR3 sequences, 15% to 17% detected once. There are a few counts of this clonotype. CDR3 length equals 13 residues. J lost 7 bases, V lost 3 bases, and 9 bases had no gene match. CDR1 DFQATT and CDR2 SNEGSKA come from the germline V gene (reference sequence).

This sequence joins TRBV20-1 and TRBJ2-7; 7 positions agree with TRBD1. The TCR comes from a woman between 18 and 29 years old with Graves' hyperthyroidism. The sample consisted of blood. This CDR3 reads CSARVNTGAEQYF. The CDR3 DNA reads as TGCAGTGCTAGGGTAAACACAGGGGCTGAGCAGTACTTC.